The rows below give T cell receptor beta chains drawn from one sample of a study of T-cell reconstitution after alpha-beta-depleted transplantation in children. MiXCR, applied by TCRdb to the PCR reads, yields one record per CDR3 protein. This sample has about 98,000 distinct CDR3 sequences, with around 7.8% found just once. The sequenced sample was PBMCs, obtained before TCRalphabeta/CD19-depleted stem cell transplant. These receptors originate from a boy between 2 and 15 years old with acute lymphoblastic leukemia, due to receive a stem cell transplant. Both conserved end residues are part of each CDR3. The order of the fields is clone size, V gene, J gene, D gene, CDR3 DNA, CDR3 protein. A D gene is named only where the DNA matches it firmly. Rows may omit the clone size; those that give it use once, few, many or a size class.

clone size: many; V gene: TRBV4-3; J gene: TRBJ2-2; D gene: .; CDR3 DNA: TGCGCCAGCAGCCACACCCGAGAGGGGCCCCCGGGGACCGGGGAGCTGTTTTTT; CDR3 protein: CASSHTREGPPGTGELFF
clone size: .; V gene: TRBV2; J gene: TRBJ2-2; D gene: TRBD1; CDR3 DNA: TGTGCCAGCTGGGAAATCGGGACAGAGAACACCGGGGAGCTGTTTTTT; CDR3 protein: CASWEIGTENTGELFF
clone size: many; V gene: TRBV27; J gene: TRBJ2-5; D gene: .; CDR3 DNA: TGTGCCAGCAGGCCGGGGGCACAAGAGACCCAGTACTTC; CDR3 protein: CASRPGAQETQYF
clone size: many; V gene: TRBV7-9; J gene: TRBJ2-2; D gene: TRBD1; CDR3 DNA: TGTGCCAGCAGCTCACCCGGGACAGGGTCGAACACCGGGGAGCTGTTTTTT; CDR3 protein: CASSSPGTGSNTGELFF
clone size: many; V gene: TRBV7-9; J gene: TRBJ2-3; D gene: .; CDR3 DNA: TGTGCCAGCAGCGCCCAACCCGAGGCTCGCACAGATACGCAGTATTTT; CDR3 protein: CASSAQPEARTDTQYF
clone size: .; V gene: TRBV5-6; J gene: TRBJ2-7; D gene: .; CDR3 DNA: TGTGCCAGCAGCTTGGGGGGCTTACAGGGCAAAACGGATCAGTACTTC; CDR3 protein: CASSLGGLQGKTDQYF
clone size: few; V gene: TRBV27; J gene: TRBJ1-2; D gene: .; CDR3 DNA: TGTGCCAGCGGCCCCGGGGGGGACTATAACTATGGCTACACCTTC; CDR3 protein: CASGPGGDYNYGYTF
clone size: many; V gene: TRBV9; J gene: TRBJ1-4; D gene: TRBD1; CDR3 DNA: TGTGCCAGCAGCAGCTACTTGACAGGGTCAACTAATGAAAAACTGTTTTTT; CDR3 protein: CASSSYLTGSTNEKLFF
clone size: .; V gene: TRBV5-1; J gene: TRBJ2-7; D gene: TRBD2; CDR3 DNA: TGCGCCAGCAGCCCAGCAAGGGCTAGCGGGGCCTACGAGCAGTACTTC; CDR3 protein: CASSPARASGAYEQYF
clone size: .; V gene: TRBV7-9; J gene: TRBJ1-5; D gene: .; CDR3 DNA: TGTGCCAGCAGCTTTTCGGGCGGGAATCAGCCCCAGCATTTT; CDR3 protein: CASSFSGGNQPQHF
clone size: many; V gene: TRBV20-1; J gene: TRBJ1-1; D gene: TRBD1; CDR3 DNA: TGCAGTGCCACAGGGGGCACTGAAGCTTTCTTT; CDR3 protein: CSATGGTEAFF
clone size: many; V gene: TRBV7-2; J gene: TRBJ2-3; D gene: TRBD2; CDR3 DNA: TGTGCCAGCAGCGCCCGGGCCAAGCGGGGGTACACAGATACGCAGTATTTT; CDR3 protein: CASSARAKRGYTDTQYF
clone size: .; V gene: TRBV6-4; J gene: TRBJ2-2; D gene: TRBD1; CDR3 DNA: TGTGCCAGCAGGGACAGGGGAGACACCGGGGAGCTGTTTTTT; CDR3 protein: CASRDRGDTGELFF
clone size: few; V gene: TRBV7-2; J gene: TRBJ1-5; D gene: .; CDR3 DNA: TGTGCCAGCAGCTTAGCTTCCCAGCCCCAGCATTTT; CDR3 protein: CASSLASQPQHF
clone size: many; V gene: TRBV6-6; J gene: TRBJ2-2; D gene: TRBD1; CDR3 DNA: TGTGCCAGCAGTTTACAGGGGTCCGGGGAGCTGTTTTTT; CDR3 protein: CASSLQGSGELFF
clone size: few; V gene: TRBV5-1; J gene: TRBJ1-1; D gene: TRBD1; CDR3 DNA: TGCGCCAGCAGCTATGGGACAGACTTTGAAGCTTTCTTT; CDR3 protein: CASSYGTDFEAFF
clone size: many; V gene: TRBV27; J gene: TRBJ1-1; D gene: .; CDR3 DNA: TGTGCCAGCAGTTTACGCGGGGAGTACACTGAAGCTTTCTTT; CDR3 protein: CASSLRGEYTEAFF
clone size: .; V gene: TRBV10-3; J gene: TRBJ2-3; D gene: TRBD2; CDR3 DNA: TGTGCCATCAGTGAGTCTTACGGCGGGGGGACAACAGATACGCAGTATTTT; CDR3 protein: CAISESYGGGTTDTQYF
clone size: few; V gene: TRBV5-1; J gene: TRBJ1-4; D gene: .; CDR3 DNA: TGCGCCAGCAGCTTGAGAGGAACCCTTTTTGAAAAACTGTTTTTT; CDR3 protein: CASSLRGTLFEKLFF
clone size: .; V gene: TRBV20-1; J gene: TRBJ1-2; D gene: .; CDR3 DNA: TGCAGTGCTAGAGATCGGGCAGGGTGGGGCTACACCTTC; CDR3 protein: CSARDRAGWGYTF
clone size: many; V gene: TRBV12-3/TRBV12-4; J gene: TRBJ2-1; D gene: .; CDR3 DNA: TGTGCCAGCAGCCCAGGGGGGGCCTACAATGAGCAGTTCTTC; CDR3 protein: CASSPGGAYNEQFF
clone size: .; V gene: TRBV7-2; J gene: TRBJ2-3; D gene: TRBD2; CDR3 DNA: TGTGCCAGCAGTCGCGGGACTAGCGGGGGTTATCCAGATACGCAGTATTTT; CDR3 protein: CASSRGTSGGYPDTQYF
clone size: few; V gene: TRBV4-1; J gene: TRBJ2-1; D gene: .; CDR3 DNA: TGCGCCAGCAGCCAAGTATCCTGGGACAATGAGCAGTTCTTC; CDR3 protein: CASSQVSWDNEQFF
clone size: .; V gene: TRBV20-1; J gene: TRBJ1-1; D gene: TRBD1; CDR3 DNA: TGCAGTGCTAGAGTCCCCGGACAGGGAGAAGACACTGAAGCTTTCTTT; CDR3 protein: CSARVPGQGEDTEAFF
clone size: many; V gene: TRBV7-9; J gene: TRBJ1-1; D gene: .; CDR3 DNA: TGTGCCAGCAGCCGTGGACGGAGTACTGAAGCTTTCTTT; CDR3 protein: CASSRGRSTEAFF